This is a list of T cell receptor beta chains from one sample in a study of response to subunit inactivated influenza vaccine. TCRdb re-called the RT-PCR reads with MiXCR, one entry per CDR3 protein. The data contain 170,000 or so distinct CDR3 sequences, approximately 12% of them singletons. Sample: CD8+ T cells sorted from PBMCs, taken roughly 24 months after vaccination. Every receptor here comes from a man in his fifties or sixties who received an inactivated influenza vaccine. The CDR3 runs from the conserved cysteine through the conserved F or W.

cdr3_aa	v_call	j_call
CASSAQQKGGDYLAKNIQYF	TRBV5-1	TRBJ2-4
CASARTSYEQYF	TRBV6-2/TRBV6-3	TRBJ2-7
CASSLVSAVGTEAFF	TRBV5-6	TRBJ1-1
CASSLYNLQETQYF	TRBV7-9	TRBJ2-5
CSAREELAYNEQFF	TRBV20-1	TRBJ2-1
CSARDPLQGTEAFF	TRBV20-1	TRBJ1-1
CASGLGVAGEFDEQFF	TRBV12-5	TRBJ2-1
CASSVEWGGDEQFF	TRBV9	TRBJ2-1
CASSLGHNEQFF	TRBV5-1	TRBJ2-1
CASSLDPRIEAFF	TRBV11-2	TRBJ1-1
CATSPQGAGNTIYF	TRBV15	TRBJ1-3
CASSLDPPGDEQFF	TRBV5-1	TRBJ2-1
CASSSPGQSYYEQYF	TRBV7-9	TRBJ2-7
CASSLGGPPLYNEQFF	TRBV7-8	TRBJ2-1
CASSQVIDSTDTQYF	TRBV4-3	TRBJ2-3
CASSQGTLSYNEQFF	TRBV4-1	TRBJ2-1
CASSVTGSTEAFF	TRBV27	TRBJ1-1
CASSVITGDYGYTF	TRBV9	TRBJ1-2
CATSSTYNSPLHF	TRBV15	TRBJ1-6
CASSSTGGYTYNEQFF	TRBV28	TRBJ2-1
CASSYWKGAVDIQYF	TRBV6-5	TRBJ2-4
CSARWAGSTYEQYF	TRBV20-1	TRBJ2-7
CASSSHERETQYF	TRBV7-8	TRBJ2-5
CASSRPLLDYGYTF	TRBV6-1	TRBJ1-2
CASSQEGRGADEQYF	TRBV4-3	TRBJ2-7
CASSIRTGGDPYEQYF	TRBV6-5	TRBJ2-7
CASSFEGHEQYF	TRBV7-2	TRBJ2-7
CAITPGTGSHYGYTF	TRBV10-3	TRBJ1-2
CASSKLGQTQEEQFF	TRBV10-2	TRBJ2-1
CASSLVGARTEAFF	TRBV12-3/TRBV12-4	TRBJ1-1
CASSLYGVDTGELFF	TRBV12-3/TRBV12-4	TRBJ2-2
CASSFVSGSSYEQYF	TRBV28	TRBJ2-7
CAIIRANTGELFF	TRBV10-3	TRBJ2-2
CASGVGRRTEQYF	TRBV2	TRBJ2-7
CASSLTVAGGTDTQYF	TRBV9	TRBJ2-3
CASSLARGGEQYF	TRBV7-9	TRBJ2-7
CASGPGLAGGWGEQFF	TRBV5-5	TRBJ2-1
CASSIDTLNTGELFF	TRBV19	TRBJ2-2
CASSLSGSSYEQYF	TRBV5-6	TRBJ2-7
CSELGSGNLQETQYF	TRBV20-1	TRBJ2-5
CASSQVGTADNEQFF	TRBV4-1	TRBJ2-1
CASSLLWGQSSYNEQFF	TRBV5-1	TRBJ2-1
CASSAQGRWGSYEQYF	TRBV21-1	TRBJ2-7
CASSLDRDFYNEQFF	TRBV5-4	TRBJ2-1
CASSPGAPNTEAFF	TRBV18	TRBJ1-1
CASSVLPVAASYEQYF	TRBV9	TRBJ2-7
CASSDPLDRALNRDTGELFF	TRBV2	TRBJ2-2
CASSWRGPKVETQYF	TRBV5-6	TRBJ2-5
CASSYSPGTGELFF	TRBV6-5	TRBJ2-2
CASSPQENTEAFF	TRBV4-1	TRBJ1-1
CASSAWTAKNTGELFF	TRBV10-2	TRBJ2-2
CASSHSIGTVYEQYF	TRBV6-1	TRBJ2-7
CASSLFSGTGTGDTGELFF	TRBV27	TRBJ2-2
CAWSVSVNREAFF	TRBV30	TRBJ1-1